This T cell receptor beta chain appears in the sequencing data of a study of cytotoxic CD8 clonotypes in ibrutinib-treated CLL. Profiled with immunoSEQ multiplex PCR; TCRdb holds only in-frame clones, not every one. This sample has about 130,000 clones; around four fifths occur once, and the top ten carry 3.3%. Germline CDR1 MGHRA, CDR2 YSYEKL. The V and J ends lost 4 bases and 3 bases respectively, with 21 bases between them. The CDR3 consists of 17 residues. The TCR was taken from a human donor with chronic lymphocytic leukemia. The material was PBMCs, obtained after 24 months of ibrutinib treatment. The chain uses TRBV4-1 and TRBJ1-1; maybe TRBD1 (6 bases). In nucleotides, the CDR3 is TGCGCCAGCAGCCCTCAAAACTTTATGGGGGGCTACACTGAAGCTTTCTTT. Translated: CASSPQNFMGGYTEAFF.